What follows is one T cell receptor (beta chain) and its context. Within the sample, other DNA sequences also encode this same CDR3. The data belong to a study of blood T cell repertoires in COVID-19. For the study at large: From the United States, Italy and Spain came samples of acute and convalescent COVID-19. From T cells, B-cell-depleted T cells, or PBMCs came the material, which was cDNA or gDNA.

In the source study's methods: Estimation of nucleated cell counts was performed using reference gene primer amplification. Repertoires were generated with immunoSEQ multiplex PCR, while TCRdb's copy carries only in-frame clones and drops some. V, J and clone size are those of that table, while D and trimming were read from the DNA. The sample contains around 120,000 clones, around 86% of which appear only once. Germline V gene data show CDR1 as LNHNV and CDR2 as YYDKDF (reference sequence). V was cut by 1 base and J by 7 bases, with 8 bases left in between. The CDR3 totals 13 residues. Sample: peripheral blood. The receptor was isolated from a woman in her 70s with acute or convalescent COVID-19. The chain combines TRBV15 with TRBJ2-1; a possible D gene is TRBD1 (6 bases). CDR3 region: CATSRVGGNEQFF. The CDR3, as DNA: TGTGCCACCAGCAGAGTAGGGGGAAATGAGCAGTTCTTC.